This TCR beta chain was recovered during a study of blood T cell repertoires in COVID-19 (dated by TCRdb to 2018 to 2021). Some background on the complete study: Samples from collaborators originated in the United States, Italy and Spain and spanned both the acute and convalescent phases of COVID-19. The prospective study material was composed of cDNA or gDNA derived from T cells, B-cell-depleted T cells, or PBMCs. Subjects who had been exposed to COVID-19, were actively infected with it, or had recovered from it provided the deeply sampled blood TCRbeta repertoires that made up the dataset. The repertoires were released in a freely available public database meant as a resource for research on the immune response to SARS-CoV-2. Samples were obtained from the ongoing ImmuneRACE study (first 160 participants) and from some 1,300 subjects provided by 6 global collaborators. A de-identified subject ID, COVID-19 status, age in years and sex were almost always included in the sample metadata. Where available, HLA class I and class II types were taken from metadata supplied by the sample provider and were not determined by assay-based typing.

General findings and caveats noted by the study authors: The amount of clinical and demographic metadata varied by source and participant and was provided uncurated.

Remarks on this clone: It has no known antigen specificity. No per-base quality is available; no much larger clone lies one base away.

TCRbeta CDR3 regions were amplified from genomic DNA using the immunoSEQ Assay, a bias-controlled multiplex PCR. The published analysis was carried out like this. The number of nucleated cells in each sample was estimated from the amplification of reference gene primers within the assay. To quantify the absolute abundance of each unique TCRbeta CDR3 rearrangement, sequence reads were collapsed and filtered. For each sample, productive Simpson clonality was calculated as the square root of Simpson's diversity index across productive rearrangements. TCRdb provides this immuneACCESS table in a form limited to in-frame rearrangements. Some clones are lacking; in checked studies, under half of them reflect an unresolved V gene, and why the rest are absent is not known. V and J calls and clone size are those listed in that table; D and trimming were worked out from the DNA. Present in this sample are about 76,000 clones, 70% to 90% of which were seen just once. The ten largest clones add up to 10% to 11% of the sample.

In Seattle, one collaborating source enrolled patients while the infection was active and tracked those patients longitudinally over the course of disease. The collaborating institutions used their own protocols to collect whole blood in K2EDTA tubes. For TCRbeta analysis, collaborators shipped samples as frozen whole blood, isolated PBMCs, or DNA extracted from either of those sample types. The germline V gene sets CDR1 to SNHLY and CDR2 to FYNNEI. V gives up 8 bases and J gives up 2 bases, and the segment between their germline ends measures 7 bases. From the cysteine through the phenylalanine, the CDR3 covers 11 amino acids. Only CDR3 DNA is held: 33 bases, read in frame from base 1.

Recombination linked TRBV2 to TRBJ2-7, with a tentative D gene TRBD2 over 6 matching bases. The sequence came from a man aged 55 to 69 with COVID-19, enrolled during active disease. The sequencing input was peripheral blood. The CDR3 region reads CASGGAYEQYF. The nucleotide sequence reads TGTGCCAGCGGCGGGGCCTACGAGCAGTACTTC. Reference TRBV2 and TRBJ2-7 proteins supply the regions before and after the CDR3; the full variable domain is: EPEVTQTPSHQVTQMGQEVILRCVPISNHLYFYWYRQILGQKVEFLVSFYNNEISEKSEIFDDQFSVERPDGSNFTLKIRSTKLEDSAMYFCASGGAYEQYFGPGTRLTVT.